This T cell receptor beta chain was sequenced during a study of blood T cell repertoires in COVID-19. Study summary: T cells, B-cell-depleted T cells, or PBMCs supplied cDNA or gDNA.

Authors' analysis steps: Amplification with reference gene primers provided the estimates of nucleated cell counts. Measured with immunoSEQ multiplex PCR; TCRdb has only the in-frame clones, and not every one. That table is the source of V, J and clone size, and D and trimming were worked out from the DNA. The sample shows roughly 250,000 clones, more than 70% of them seen only once. Germline V gene data show CDR1 as MNHEY and CDR2 as SVGAGI. CDR3 length: 15 residues. Trimming took 6 bases from V and 4 from J, leaving 16 bases between them. Sequencing was carried out using peripheral blood. The sequence came from a woman aged 40 to 49 who had recovered from COVID-19. This chain uses TRBV6-5 with TRBJ1-3; the D gene is possibly TRBD1 (6 bases). CDR3 region: CASSQTPDSGNTIYF. The CDR3 nucleotides are TGTGCCAGCAGCCAGACCCCGGACAGCGGAAACACCATATATTTT.